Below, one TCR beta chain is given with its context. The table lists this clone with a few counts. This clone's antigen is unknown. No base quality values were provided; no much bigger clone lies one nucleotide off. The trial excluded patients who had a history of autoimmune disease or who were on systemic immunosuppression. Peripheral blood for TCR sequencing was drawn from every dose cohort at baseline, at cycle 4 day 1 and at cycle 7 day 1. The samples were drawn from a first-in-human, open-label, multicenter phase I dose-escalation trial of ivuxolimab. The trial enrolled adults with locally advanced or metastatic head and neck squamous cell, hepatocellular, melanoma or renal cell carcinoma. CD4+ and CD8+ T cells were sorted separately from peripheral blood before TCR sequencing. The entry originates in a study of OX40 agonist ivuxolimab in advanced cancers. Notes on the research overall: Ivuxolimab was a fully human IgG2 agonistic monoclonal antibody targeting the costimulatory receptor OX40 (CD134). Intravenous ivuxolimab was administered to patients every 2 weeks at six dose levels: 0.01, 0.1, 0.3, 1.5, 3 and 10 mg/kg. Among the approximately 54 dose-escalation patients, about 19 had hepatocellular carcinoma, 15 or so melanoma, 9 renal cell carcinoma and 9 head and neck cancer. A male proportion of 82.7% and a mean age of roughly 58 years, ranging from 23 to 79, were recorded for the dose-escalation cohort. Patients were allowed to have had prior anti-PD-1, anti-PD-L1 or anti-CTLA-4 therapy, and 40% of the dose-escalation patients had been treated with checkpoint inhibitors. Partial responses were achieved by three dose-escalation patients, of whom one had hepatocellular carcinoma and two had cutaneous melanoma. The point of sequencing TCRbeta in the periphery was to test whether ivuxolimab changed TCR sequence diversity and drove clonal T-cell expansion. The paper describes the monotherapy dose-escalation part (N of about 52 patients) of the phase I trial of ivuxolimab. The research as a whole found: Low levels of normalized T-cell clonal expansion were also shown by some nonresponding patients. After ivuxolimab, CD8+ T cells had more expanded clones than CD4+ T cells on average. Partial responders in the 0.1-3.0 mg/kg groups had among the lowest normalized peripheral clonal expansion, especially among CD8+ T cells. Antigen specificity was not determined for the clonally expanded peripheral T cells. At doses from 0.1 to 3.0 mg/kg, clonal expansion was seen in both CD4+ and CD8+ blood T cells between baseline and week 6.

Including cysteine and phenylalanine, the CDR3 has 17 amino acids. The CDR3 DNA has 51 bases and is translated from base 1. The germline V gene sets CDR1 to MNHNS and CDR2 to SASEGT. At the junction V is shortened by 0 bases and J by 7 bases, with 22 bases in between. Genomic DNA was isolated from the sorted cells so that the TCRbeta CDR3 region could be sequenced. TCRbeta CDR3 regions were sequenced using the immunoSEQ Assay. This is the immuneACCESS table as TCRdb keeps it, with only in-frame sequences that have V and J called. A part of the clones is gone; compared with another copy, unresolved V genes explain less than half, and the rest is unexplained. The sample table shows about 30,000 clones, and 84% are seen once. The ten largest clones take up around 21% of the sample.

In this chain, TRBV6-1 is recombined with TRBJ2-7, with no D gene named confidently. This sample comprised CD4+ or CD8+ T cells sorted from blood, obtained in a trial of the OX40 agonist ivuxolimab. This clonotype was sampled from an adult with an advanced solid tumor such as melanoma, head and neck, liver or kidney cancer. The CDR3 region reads CASSEAVEAPSLGEQYF. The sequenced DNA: TGTGCCAGCAGTGAAGCGGTAGAGGCCCCCTCGTTGGGAGAGCAGTACTTC.